A selection of T cell receptor beta chains follows, all from one sample in a study of response to subunit inactivated influenza vaccine. Via MiXCR, TCRdb re-called the RT-PCR reads, giving one row per CDR3 protein. The table lists around 520,000 distinct CDR3 sequences, around 25% of them singletons. Sequenced here: CD4+ T cells sorted from PBMCs, sampled approximately 5 days after vaccination. All receptors come from a man over 45 who received an inactivated influenza vaccine. The CDR3 runs from the conserved cysteine through the conserved F or W. A D gene is named only where the DNA matches it firmly. Clone size is stated in some rows and not others, as once, few, many or a class when expanded.

abundance: few; len: 16; v_gene: TRBV7-9; j_gene: TRBJ1-1; d_gene: -; CDR3aa: CASSLSWRLLITEAFF; CDR3nt: TGTGCCAGCAGCTTATCGTGGCGGCTTTTGATCACTGAAGCTTTCTTT
abundance: -; len: 14; v_gene: TRBV28; j_gene: TRBJ1-1; d_gene: TRBD1; CDR3aa: CASRFDRGPAEAFF; CDR3nt: TGTGCCAGCAGGTTTGACAGGGGACCGGCTGAAGCTTTCTTT
abundance: -; len: 14; v_gene: TRBV7-9; j_gene: TRBJ1-3; d_gene: TRBD1; CDR3aa: CASRLTGTGNTIYF; CDR3nt: TGTGCCAGCAGGTTGACAGGGACTGGAAACACCATATATTTT
abundance: few; len: 16; v_gene: TRBV4-2; j_gene: TRBJ2-2; d_gene: TRBD1; CDR3aa: CASSQEKGQRTGELFF; CDR3nt: TGTGCCAGCAGCCAAGAGAAGGGACAGCGAACCGGGGAGCTGTTTTTT
abundance: -; len: 15; v_gene: TRBV20-1; j_gene: TRBJ2-1; d_gene: -; CDR3aa: CSARLVGLIYNEQFF; CDR3nt: TGCAGTGCTAGGTTAGTGGGATTAATCTACAATGAGCAGTTCTTC
abundance: -; len: 12; v_gene: TRBV7-9; j_gene: TRBJ2-1; d_gene: -; CDR3aa: CASSSGLGEQFF; CDR3nt: TGTGCCAGCAGCTCGGGACTCGGTGAGCAGTTCTTC
abundance: -; len: 13; v_gene: TRBV7-3; j_gene: TRBJ2-7; d_gene: -; CDR3aa: CASSPHGAREQYF; CDR3nt: TGTGCCAGCAGCCCACATGGAGCACGGGAGCAGTACTTC
abundance: -; len: 11; v_gene: TRBV29-1; j_gene: TRBJ1-1; d_gene: -; CDR3aa: CSGGGSNEAFF; CDR3nt: TGCAGCGGTGGGGGGTCTAATGAAGCTTTCTTT
abundance: -; len: 14; v_gene: TRBV2; j_gene: TRBJ2-2; d_gene: -; CDR3aa: CASGGQTNTGELFF; CDR3nt: TGTGCCAGCGGAGGGCAGACAAACACCGGGGAGCTGTTTTTT
abundance: -; len: 14; v_gene: TRBV5-1; j_gene: TRBJ2-7; d_gene: -; CDR3aa: CASSRLEGHYEQYF; CDR3nt: TGCGCCAGCAGCCGTTTAGAGGGCCACTACGAGCAGTACTTC
abundance: many; len: 11; v_gene: TRBV12-5; j_gene: TRBJ2-3; d_gene: -; CDR3aa: CASASGRTQYF; CDR3nt: TGTGCTAGTGCCTCGGGGCGTACGCAGTATTTT
abundance: -; len: 15; v_gene: TRBV20-1; j_gene: TRBJ2-5; d_gene: TRBD2; CDR3aa: CSAGSSGRARETQYF; CDR3nt: TGCAGTGCGGGGAGTAGCGGGAGGGCCCGAGAGACCCAGTACTTC
abundance: few; len: 14; v_gene: TRBV27; j_gene: TRBJ1-2; d_gene: TRBD1; CDR3aa: CASSELGQGRGYTF; CDR3nt: TGTGCCAGCAGCGAGCTCGGACAGGGACGTGGCTACACCTTC
abundance: -; len: 11; v_gene: TRBV30; j_gene: TRBJ1-1; d_gene: -; CDR3aa: CAWRRTVEAFF; CDR3nt: TGTGCCTGGAGACGGACGGTTGAAGCTTTCTTT
abundance: -; len: 15; v_gene: TRBV4-3; j_gene: TRBJ2-1; d_gene: TRBD1; CDR3aa: CASSQHRGTYNEQFF; CDR3nt: TGCGCCAGCAGCCAACACAGGGGAACCTACAATGAGCAGTTCTTC
abundance: -; len: 15; v_gene: TRBV12-3/TRBV12-4; j_gene: TRBJ2-5; d_gene: TRBD1; CDR3aa: CASTPFGGQVSTQYF; CDR3nt: TGTGCCAGCACCCCATTTGGGGGACAGGTTTCGACCCAGTACTTC
abundance: once; len: 13; v_gene: TRBV7-2; j_gene: TRBJ2-5; d_gene: -; CDR3aa: CASTNRALGTQYF; CDR3nt: TGTGCCAGCACTAACAGGGCTTTGGGGACCCAGTACTTC
abundance: -; len: 11; v_gene: TRBV18; j_gene: TRBJ2-4; d_gene: -; CDR3aa: CASVVEIIQYF; CDR3nt: TGTGCCAGCGTCGTTGAAATTATTCAGTACTTC
abundance: -; len: 15; v_gene: TRBV5-6; j_gene: TRBJ2-5; d_gene: TRBD1; CDR3aa: CASSLGQGLQETQYF; CDR3nt: TGTGCCAGCAGCTTGGGACAGGGGCTCCAAGAGACCCAGTACTTC
abundance: -; len: 13; v_gene: TRBV15; j_gene: TRBJ1-2; d_gene: -; CDR3aa: CATSRDRAYGYTF; CDR3nt: TGTGCCACCAGCAGGGACAGAGCCTATGGCTACACCTTC
abundance: -; len: 16; v_gene: TRBV6-1; j_gene: TRBJ1-5; d_gene: TRBD1; CDR3aa: CASSPGQRISNQPQHF; CDR3nt: TGTGCCAGCAGTCCGGGACAGAGGATTAGCAATCAGCCCCAGCATTTT
abundance: few; len: 17; v_gene: TRBV6-1; j_gene: TRBJ2-7; d_gene: TRBD2; CDR3aa: CASSPSLGSGRTREQYF; CDR3nt: TGTGCCAGCAGCCCTTCACTTGGGAGCGGGAGGACGCGCGAGCAGTACTTC
abundance: -; len: 17; v_gene: TRBV14; j_gene: TRBJ2-1; d_gene: TRBD2; CDR3aa: CASSQEGGTSGRNEQFF; CDR3nt: TGTGCCAGCAGCCAAGAGGGGGGCACTAGCGGTCGGAATGAGCAGTTCTTC
abundance: few; len: 15; v_gene: TRBV11-2; j_gene: TRBJ2-1; d_gene: TRBD2; CDR3aa: CASSLELAGDNEQFF; CDR3nt: TGTGCCAGCAGCTTAGAACTAGCGGGAGACAATGAGCAGTTCTTC
abundance: few; len: 18; v_gene: TRBV4-1; j_gene: TRBJ2-2; d_gene: TRBD1; CDR3aa: CASSQERQGRINTGELFF; CDR3nt: TGCGCCAGCAGCCAAGAACGACAGGGGAGGATTAACACCGGGGAGCTGTTTTTT
abundance: few; len: 15; v_gene: TRBV11-2; j_gene: TRBJ2-7; d_gene: -; CDR3aa: CASSLEQALSYEQYF; CDR3nt: TGTGCCAGCAGCTTAGAACAGGCCTTGTCCTACGAGCAGTACTTC
abundance: few; len: 17; v_gene: TRBV6-2/TRBV6-3; j_gene: TRBJ2-4; d_gene: TRBD1; CDR3aa: CASSTRQGIDTKNIQYF; CDR3nt: TGTGCCAGCAGTACTCGACAGGGGATAGATACCAAAAACATTCAGTACTTC
abundance: few; len: 12; v_gene: TRBV20-1; j_gene: TRBJ2-7; d_gene: -; CDR3aa: CSARVRSYEQYF; CDR3nt: TGCAGTGCTAGAGTTCGGTCCTACGAGCAGTACTTC
abundance: few; len: 15; v_gene: TRBV5-1; j_gene: TRBJ2-3; d_gene: -; CDR3aa: CASSLLGFVTDTQYF; CDR3nt: TGCGCCAGCAGCTTACTAGGCTTCGTCACAGATACGCAGTATTTT
abundance: once; len: 15; v_gene: TRBV6-4; j_gene: TRBJ2-7; d_gene: TRBD1; CDR3aa: CAIRSTGVVKDEQYF; CDR3nt: TGTGCCATACGTTCGACAGGGGTGGTTAAGGACGAGCAGTACTTC
abundance: many; len: 15; v_gene: TRBV5-1; j_gene: TRBJ1-6; d_gene: TRBD1; CDR3aa: CASSRTGVSGSPLHF; CDR3nt: TGCGCCAGCAGCCGGACAGGGGTTAGTGGTTCACCCCTCCACTTT